This T cell receptor beta chain originates from a study of blood T cell repertoires in COVID-19. Study as a whole: From the United States, Italy and Spain came samples of acute and convalescent COVID-19. PBMCs, B-cell-depleted T cells, or T cells provided the cDNA or gDNA that made up the material.

There are 14 residues in the CDR3. Germline V lookup: CDR1 LNHDA, CDR2 SQIVND (reference sequence). The V gene end was trimmed by 8 bases and the J gene end by 5 bases; junction bases not matched to a gene: 11. As originally analysed: How many nucleated cells were present was estimated from reference gene primer amplification. Profiling relied on immunoSEQ multiplex PCR, and the TCRdb table lists in-frame clones only, not all of them. V and J calls and clone size come straight from that table; D and trimming were deduced from the DNA. The repertoire consists of tens of thousands of clones, with 93% occurring once and the leading ten covering less than 3.5%.

This chain links TRBV19 with TRBJ2-7; 8 positions agree with TRBD1. Sequenced: peripheral blood. The receptor comes from a man aged 70 or older with active COVID-19. The CDR3 DNA follows: TGTGCCAGTGGGGTACAGGGGGTGGTGGACGAGCAGTACTTC. It yields the protein CASGVQGVVDEQYF.